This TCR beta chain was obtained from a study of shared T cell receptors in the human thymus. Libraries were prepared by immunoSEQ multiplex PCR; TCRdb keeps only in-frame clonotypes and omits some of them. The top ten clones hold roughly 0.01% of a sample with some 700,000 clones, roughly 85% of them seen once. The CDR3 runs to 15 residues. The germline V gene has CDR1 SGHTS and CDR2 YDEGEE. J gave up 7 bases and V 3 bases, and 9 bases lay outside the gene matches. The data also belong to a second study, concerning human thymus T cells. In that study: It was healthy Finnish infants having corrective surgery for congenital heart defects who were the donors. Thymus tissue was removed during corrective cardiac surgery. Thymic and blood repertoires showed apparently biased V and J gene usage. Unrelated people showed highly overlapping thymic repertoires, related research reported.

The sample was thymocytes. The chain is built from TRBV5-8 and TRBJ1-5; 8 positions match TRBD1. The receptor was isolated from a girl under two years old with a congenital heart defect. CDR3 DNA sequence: TGTGCCAGCAGCTCGCTCAGGGGGCCGGGACAGCCCCAGCATTTT. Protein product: CASSSLRGPGQPQHF. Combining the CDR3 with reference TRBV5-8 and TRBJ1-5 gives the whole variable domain EAGVTQSPTHLIKTRGQQATLRCSPISGHTSVYWYQQALGLGLQFLLWYDEGEERNRGNFPPRFSGRQFPNYSSELNVNALELEDSALYLCASSSLRGPGQPQHFGDGTRLSIL.